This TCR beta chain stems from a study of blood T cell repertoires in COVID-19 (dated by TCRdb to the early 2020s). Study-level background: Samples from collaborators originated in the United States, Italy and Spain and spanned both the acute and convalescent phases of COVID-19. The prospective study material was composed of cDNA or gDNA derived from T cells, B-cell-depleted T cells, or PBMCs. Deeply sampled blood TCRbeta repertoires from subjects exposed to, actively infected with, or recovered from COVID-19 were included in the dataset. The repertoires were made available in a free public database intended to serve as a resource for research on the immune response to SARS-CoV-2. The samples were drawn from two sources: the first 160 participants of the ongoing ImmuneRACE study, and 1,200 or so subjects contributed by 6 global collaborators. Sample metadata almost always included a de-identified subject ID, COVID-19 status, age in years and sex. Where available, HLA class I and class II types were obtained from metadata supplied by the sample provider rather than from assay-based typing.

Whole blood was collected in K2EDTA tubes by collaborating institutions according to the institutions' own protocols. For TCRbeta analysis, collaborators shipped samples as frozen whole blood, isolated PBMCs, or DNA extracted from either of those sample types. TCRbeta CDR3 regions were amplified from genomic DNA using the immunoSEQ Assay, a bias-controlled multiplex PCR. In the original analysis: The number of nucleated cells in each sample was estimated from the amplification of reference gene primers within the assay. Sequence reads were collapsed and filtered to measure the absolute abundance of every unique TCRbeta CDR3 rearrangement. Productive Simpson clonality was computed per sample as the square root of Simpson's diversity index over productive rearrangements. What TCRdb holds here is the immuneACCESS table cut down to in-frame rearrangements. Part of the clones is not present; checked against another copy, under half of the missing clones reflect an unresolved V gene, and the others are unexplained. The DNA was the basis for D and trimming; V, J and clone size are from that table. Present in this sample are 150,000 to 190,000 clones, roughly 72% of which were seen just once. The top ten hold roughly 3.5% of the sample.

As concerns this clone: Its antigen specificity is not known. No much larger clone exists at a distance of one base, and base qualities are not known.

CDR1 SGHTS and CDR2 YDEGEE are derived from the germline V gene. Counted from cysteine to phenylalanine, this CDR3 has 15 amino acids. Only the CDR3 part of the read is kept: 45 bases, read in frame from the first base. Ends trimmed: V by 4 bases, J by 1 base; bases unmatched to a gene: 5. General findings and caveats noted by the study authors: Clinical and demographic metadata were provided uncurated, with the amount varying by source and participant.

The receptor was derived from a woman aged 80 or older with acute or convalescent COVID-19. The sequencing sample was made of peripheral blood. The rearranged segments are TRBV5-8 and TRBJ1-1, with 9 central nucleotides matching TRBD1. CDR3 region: CASSGWTGANTEAFF. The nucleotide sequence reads TGTGCCAGCAGCGGATGGACAGGGGCGAACACTGAAGCTTTCTTT.